The following is a T cell receptor beta chain sequence with its context. Its antigen remains unknown. Trimming cost V 8 bases and J 1 base, with 18 bases left between them. The length of the CDR3 is 15 residues. CDR1 is MDHEN and CDR2 is SYDVKM in the germline V gene. These donors, healthy bone marrow donors, were studied. The data originate from a study of cytomegalovirus exposure and HLA in healthy donors. The study, taken as a whole, reports: Listed as cytomegalovirus-associated were about 160 TCR beta chains.

PCR involved 60 Vbeta and 13 Jbeta primers. Data came from immunoSEQ multiplex PCR; TCRdb stores just in-frame clones and leaves some out. The profile covers more than 90,000 clones, with about 75% appearing a single time and 7.1% taken by the ten largest. The chain carries TRBV28 and TRBJ2-7, with a possible D match to TRBD2 (6 bases). This TCR derives from a man aged 35-49 years in good health and CMV-seropositive. Input material: PBMCs. CDR3 DNA: TGTGCCAGCGATTCCGCCTCGGCGGGATCCTACGAGCAGTACTTC. Protein product: CASDSASAGSYEQYF.